This T cell receptor (beta chain) was recovered during a study of blood T cells in healthy people across ages. Points from the study as a whole: Age brought a roughly linear fall in TCR beta diversity measured per million T cells. Relative to aged donors, long-lived donors carried more naive CD4+ cells and displayed higher diversity. Investigators treated diversity estimates from one million T cells as underestimates.

A second PCR of about 6 to 11 cycles used a sample-barcoded 5' primer and a J-beta primer mix. From the 5' RACE reads, TCRdb called clonotypes with MiXCR, one entry per CDR3 protein. The sample contains under 2,000,000 distinct CDR3 sequences, roughly 50% of which appear only once. The CDR3 is 17 amino acids. The V segment lost 3 bases and the J segment 0 bases; nucleotides outside the gene matches: 10. Germline CDR1 reads PRHDT; CDR2 reads FYEKMQ (reference sequence). This clonotype was counted between two and nine times. Its antigen is not known. Drawing of peripheral blood yielded approximately 10 milliliters from each donor.

This rearrangement joins TRBV13 to TRBJ1-2; 7 bases align to TRBD1. This clonotype was sampled from a woman in her forties in good health. Sequenced sample: blood. CDR3 loop: CASSFYDREVPNYGYTF. The CDR3 bases are TGTGCCAGCAGCTTTTACGACAGGGAGGTTCCTAACTATGGCTACACCTTC.